One and the same sample provided the 22 T cell receptor beta chains below, sequenced in a study of shared clonotypes between healthy human individuals. CD45RO-negative, CCR7-selected cells formed the naive CD8 fraction, which excluded terminally differentiated effector memory CD45RA+ cells. Libraries were prepared by immunoSEQ multiplex PCR; TCRdb keeps only in-frame clonotypes and omits some of them. The sample has millions of clones, 85% to 95% seen once. The sequenced sample was naive CD8+ T cells from PBMCs. The receptors come from a young man in good health. Some clones in this sample may be carry-over from other donors' samples.

V is TRBV7-9 and J is TRBJ2-2; 7 nucleotides match TRBD2. The germline gives CDR1 SEHNR, CDR2 FQNEAQ (reference sequence). The CDR3 has 12 amino acids. CDR3 sequence: CARREVTGELFF. CDR3 DNA: TGTGCACGACGGGAGGTGACCGGGGAGCTGTTTTTT.

This clone was picked up one time. The genes are TRBV5-1 and TRBJ2-7; D is unresolved. The CDR3 totals 18 residues. Germline V lookup: CDR1 SGHRS, CDR2 YFSETQ. Between the trimmed V and J ends, which lost 0 bases and 6 bases, there was a span of 25 bases. CDR3 protein: CASSLGTRGPSWQREQYF. The CDR3 DNA reads as TGCGCCAGCAGCTTGGGTACAAGAGGACCCTCTTGGCAGCGCGAGCAGTACTTC.

The chain combines TRBV28 with TRBJ2-7; the D is unclear. Trimming took 6 bases from V and 1 from J, leaving 16 bases between them. CDR3 length: 15 amino acids. Germline CDR1 MDHEN, CDR2 SYDVKM. The CDR3 DNA is TGTGCCAGCAGACCGCCTGGTCTTCCTTCCTACGAGCAGTACTTC. Translation gives CASRPPGLPSYEQYF.

This CDR3 reads CSAAAAGYGYTF. In DNA form, the CDR3 reads TGCAGCGCCGCCGCAGCCGGCTATGGCTACACCTTC. The chain is built from TRBV29-1 and TRBJ1-2, with D hard to call. V shed 7 bases and J shed 4 bases, with 13 bases lying between them. The CDR3 contains 12 residues. CDR1 and CDR2 from the germline V gene are SQVTM and ANQGSEA.

This chain connects TRBV28 to TRBJ2-1; 7 bases line up with TRBD1. The trim removed 5 bases at V and 6 bases at J, leaving 4 bases unmatched. The CDR3 is 13 amino acids. Per germline, CDR1 MDHEN and CDR2 SYDVKM. The CDR3 sequence: CASSPTGVNEQFF. The DNA for the CDR3 is TGTGCCAGCAGTCCCACAGGGGTCAATGAGCAGTTCTTC. The variable domain in full, with the rest retrieved from reference TRBV28 and TRBJ2-1, is DVKVTQSSRYLVKRTGEKVFLECVQDMDHENMFWYRQDPGLGLRLIYFSYDVKMKEKGDIPEGYSVSREKKERFSLILESASTNQTSMYLCASSPTGVNEQFFGPGTRLTVL.

This clone was counted once. The chain recombines TRBV27 with TRBJ2-1; tentative D call: TRBD1 (6 bases). This CDR3 region has 15 residues. V was cut by 4 bases and J by 8 bases, with 18 bases left in between. The V gene's germline CDR1 is MNHEY and CDR2 SMNVEV (reference sequence). The CDR3 DNA reads as TGTGCCAGCAGTTCAAGAGACAGGATGTTCGATGAGCAGTTCTTC. Translating it yields CASSSRDRMFDEQFF.

V gene TRBV7-2 combines with J gene TRBJ2-1, with a possible D match to TRBD1 (5 bases). The CDR3 runs to 13 residues. Trimming removed 1 base at V and 9 bases at J, with 10 bases between. Germline values: CDR1 SGHTA, CDR2 FQGNSA. The CDR3 region has the DNA TGTGCCAGCAGCTTAGAGGGGATTGGTGAGCAGTTCTTC. This codes for CASSLEGIGEQFF.

A note on this clone: The sample carries other DNA sequences with the same CDR3. The chain joins TRBV18 to TRBJ2-5, with TRBD1 identical over 8 bases. Germline CDR1 reads KGHSH; CDR2 reads LQKENI. V was clipped by 6 bases and J by 1 base; unmatched bases: 4. The CDR3 has 14 amino acids. The CDR3 protein is CASSQDRGQETQYF. The DNA of the CDR3 is TGTGCCAGCTCGCAAGACAGGGGCCAAGAGACCCAGTACTTC.

A single count supports this clone. The rearrangement uses TRBV7-8 and TRBJ2-1, with TRBD2 matching over 11 bases. Germline V lookup: CDR1 SGHVS, CDR2 FQNEAQ. This CDR3 region has 15 residues. V lost 4 bases, J lost 8 bases, and 7 bases stayed unmatched. The DNA of the CDR3 is TGTGCCAGCAGCTCGCTTGGGACTAGCGGCGATGAGCAGTTCTTC. It translates to CASSSLGTSGDEQFF.

As concerns this clone: The sample contains more than one DNA sequence encoding this CDR3. The J gene is TRBJ2-1, the V gene TRBV27, with D perhaps matching TRBD2 (5 bases). CDR3 length: 14 residues. Per germline, CDR1 MNHEY and CDR2 SMNVEV (reference sequence). V gave up 8 bases and J gave up 0 bases, with 11 bases separating them. The CDR3 region is CASSGGSSYNEQFF. The CDR3 DNA sequence: TGTGCCAGCTCCGGTGGGAGCTCCTACAATGAGCAGTTCTTC.

This rearrangement joins TRBV9 to TRBJ2-1, with 7 bases fitting TRBD2. The germline V gene has CDR1 SGDLS and CDR2 YYNGEE. This CDR3 contains 16 residues. Germline trimming cut 6 bases from V and 9 bases from J; bases unmatched to any gene: 18. The CDR3 protein is CASTPTTSVSSGEQFF. The CDR3 region has the DNA TGTGCCAGCACCCCCACTACTAGCGTCTCGTCGGGTGAGCAGTTCTTC.

The CDR3 loop reads CASSLYPQGFSYNEQFF. The CDR3 DNA sequence: TGTGCCAGCAGCTTATACCCCCAAGGGTTTTCGTACAATGAGCAGTTCTTC. The V gene is TRBV7-9, the J gene TRBJ2-1; the D is unclear. CDR3 size: 17 residues. In germline, CDR1 is SEHNR, CDR2 FQNEAQ (reference sequence). The V gene lost 2 bases and the J gene lost 4 bases, with 18 bases spanning the gap.

The gene calls are TRBV5-4 and TRBJ1-2, with TRBD1 as a possible D gene (6 bases). Per the germline V gene, CDR1 is SGHNT and CDR2 is YYREEE (reference sequence). V shed 0 bases and J shed 3 bases, with 12 bases lying between them. There are 15 residues in the CDR3. The CDR3 DNA sequence: TGTGCCAGCAGCTTGGTATATGGGGGCGACTATGGCTACACCTTC. It codes for CASSLVYGGDYGYTF.

The V and J genes are TRBV19 and TRBJ2-7, with D perhaps matching TRBD1 (5 bases). The CDR3 totals 15 residues. From germline, CDR1 is LNHDA and CDR2 SQIVND (reference sequence). V was shortened by 5 bases and J by 1 base, with 15 bases between the two germline ends. The CDR3 coding sequence is TGTGCCAGTAGTGACCAGGGATGGCAGTCCTACGAGCAGTACTTC. Protein product: CASSDQGWQSYEQYF.

The chain has TRBV7-8 and TRBJ2-7, with TRBD2 matching 7 bases. V lost 4 bases to trimming and J lost 6 bases; unmatched junction nucleotides: 9. The CDR3 consists of 14 residues. CDR1 and CDR2 (germline): SGHVS, FQNEAQ. In DNA, the CDR3 is TGTGCCAGCAGCTCTACCCGGACTAGTACCGAGCAGTACTTC. The encoded protein is CASSSTRTSTEQYF.

The V and J genes are TRBV28 and TRBJ2-3; D is unclear. The CDR3 loop spans 14 amino acids. Trimming removed 6 bases at V and 0 bases at J, with 10 bases between. Germline CDR1 MDHEN, CDR2 SYDVKM. CDR3 loop: CASRYQISTDTQYF. The CDR3 nucleotides read TGTGCCAGCAGATACCAGATCAGCACAGATACGCAGTATTTT.

The chain combines TRBV11-2 with TRBJ2-7; 7 nucleotides match TRBD2. This CDR3 spans 14 amino acids. With V trimmed by 5 bases and J by 5 bases, 9 bases remained unmatched. Germline CDR1 reads SGHAT; CDR2 reads FQNNGV. CDR3 coding DNA: TGTGCCAGCAGCGCCAGGGACTACACTAACGAGCAGTACTTC. The encoded protein is CASSARDYTNEQYF.

The V call is TRBV9, the J call TRBJ1-1; 7 bases match TRBD1. V was clipped by 3 bases and J by 2 bases; unmatched bases: 10. This CDR3 contains 16 residues. CDR1 SGDLS and CDR2 YYNGEE come from the germline V gene. The CDR3 nucleotides read TGTGCCAGCAGCGAGACACCAACAGGGGAAAACACTGAAGCTTTCTTT. Translation: CASSETPTGENTEAFF.

The CDR3: CASKLRQGSYEQYF. Written as DNA, the CDR3 is TGCGCCAGCAAACTAAGACAGGGTTCCTACGAGCAGTACTTC. The chain combines TRBV4-1 with TRBJ2-7, with TRBD1 matching 7 bases. The CDR3 has 14 amino acids. The V gene's germline CDR1 is MGHRA and CDR2 YSYEKL. V shed 7 bases and J 1 base; nucleotides not matched to a gene: 7.

This chain links TRBV10-1 with TRBJ2-1, with TRBD1 matching over 9 bases. The CDR3 is 17 residues long. V lost 2 bases to trimming and J lost 6 bases; unmatched junction nucleotides: 11. In germline, CDR1 is WNHNN, CDR2 SYGVQD (reference sequence). The CDR3 DNA reads as TGCGCCAGCAGTGAGATCCACAGGGGGCGCCGAGCCAATGAGCAGTTCTTC. Amino acids: CASSEIHRGRRANEQFF.

The genes are TRBV27 and TRBJ2-7; 7 positions match TRBD2. CDR1 and CDR2 from the germline V gene are MNHEY and SMNVEV (reference sequence). CDR3 length: 15 residues. Trimming at V came to 3 bases and at J to 0 bases, leaving 5 bases not matched to a gene. The CDR3 DNA is TGTGCCAGCAGTTTCGGGAGGAGAAGCTCCTACGAGCAGTACTTC. Its protein product is CASSFGRRSSYEQYF.

The chain carries TRBV7-6 and TRBJ2-1; D perhaps matches TRBD1 (6 bases). V was cut by 2 bases and J by 3 bases, with 17 bases left in between. Germline V lookup: CDR1 SGHVS, CDR2 FNYEAQ. This CDR3 region has 17 residues. The CDR3 reads CASSLQSGTRLYNEQFF. The CDR3 nucleotides read TGTGCCAGCAGCTTACAATCCGGGACAAGGCTCTACAATGAGCAGTTCTTC.